This entry lists 25 T cell receptor beta chains sequenced from one sample in a study of CD8+CD57+ T cells in acquired aplastic anemia. CDR3 and TCR beta VDJ profiling relied on genomic DNA as the template. TCRdb used MiXCR to reprocess the reads, holding one entry per CDR3 protein. The sample consists of 80,000 or so distinct CDR3 sequences, 40% to 50% of them appearing once. Sequenced material: sorted CD4+, CD8+, or CD8+CD57+ T cells (not recorded which) from PBMCs. The receptors come from a human donor in good health, serving as a control.

The V gene is TRBV25-1, the J gene TRBJ2-1, with D perhaps TRBD1 or TRBD2 (5 bases each). The length of the CDR3 is 16 residues. Germline loops: CDR1 MGHDK, CDR2 SYGVNS. V lost 0 bases, J lost 7 bases, and 16 bases lay in between. CDR3 protein: CASSEYEGRSNNEQFF. CDR3 nucleotide sequence: TGTGCCAGCAGTGAATATGAGGGGCGGTCTAATAATGAGCAGTTCTTC.

The V gene is TRBV25-1, the J gene TRBJ1-2; the D gene is possibly TRBD1 (5 bases). This CDR3 has 12 amino acids. V gave up 4 bases and J gave up 4 bases, with 7 bases separating them. Germline loops: CDR1 MGHDK, CDR2 SYGVNS. The CDR3 here is CASSGGPYGYTF. The DNA of the CDR3 is TGTGCCAGCAGTGGGGGCCCCTATGGCTACACCTTC.

V usage is TRBV24-1 and J usage is TRBJ2-7; D not resolved. The CDR3 has 15 amino acids. V lost 9 bases and J 1 base, leaving 18 bases between the germline ends. The V gene's germline CDR1 is KGHDR and CDR2 SFDVKD. The CDR3 DNA sequence: TGTGCCACCCAAGATGCGCCCACTACTTCCTACGAGCAGTACTTC. Translated, it gives CATQDAPTTSYEQYF.

The chain has TRBV29-1 and TRBJ2-6, with 8 bases fitting TRBD1. The germline V gene has CDR1 SQVTM and CDR2 ANQGSEA. CDR3 length equals 16 residues. J gave up 2 bases and V 7 bases, and 10 bases lay outside the gene matches. CDR3 in DNA: TGCAGCGCGTCAGGGGGCGCAGGGACTGGGGCCAACGTCCTGACTTTC. It yields the protein CSASGGAGTGANVLTF.

This chain uses TRBV11-2 with TRBJ2-1, with a tentative D call TRBD2 (5 bases). CDR3 length: 14 amino acids. The V end was cut by 6 bases, the J end by 2 bases, with 11 bases between. The V gene's germline CDR1 is SGHAT and CDR2 FQNNGV. This CDR3 is CASRGDVPYNEQFF. In nucleotides, the CDR3 is TGTGCCAGCAGGGGAGACGTTCCCTACAATGAGCAGTTCTTC.

This clonotype was detected only a few times. The chain combines TRBV25-1 with TRBJ2-3, with a tentative D call TRBD1 (5 bases). The CDR3 is made up of 14 amino acids. Germline lookup yields CDR1 MGHDK and CDR2 SYGVNS. V was clipped by 4 bases and J by 2 bases, with 10 bases between them. For the CDR3, the DNA is TGTGCCAGCAGTGCCGGACACAACACAGATACGCAGTATTTT. Amino acids: CASSAGHNTDTQYF.

This clonotype was seen ten or more times. The chain employs TRBV14 and TRBJ1-1; D is unclear. V lost 4 bases, J lost 0 bases, and 9 bases lay in between. Germline-derived CDR1 and CDR2 are SGHDN and FVKESK. The CDR3 has 14 residues. In DNA form, the CDR3 reads TGTGCCAGCAGCCTAGCCGGAGTGAACACTGAAGCTTTCTTT. This sequence encodes CASSLAGVNTEAFF.

This clonotype has more than one count but fewer than ten. The chain joins TRBV20-1 to TRBJ2-7; D may match TRBD1 or TRBD2 (6 bases each). The CDR3 length is 15 residues. Per germline, CDR1 DFQATT and CDR2 SNEGSKA (reference sequence). V lost 7 bases and J 7 bases, leaving 26 bases between the germline ends. CDR3: CSVSGALGLYNEQYF. The CDR3 DNA is TGCAGTGTTTCGGGGGCCCTGGGACTCTACAATGAGCAGTACTTC.

J is TRBJ2-7 and V is TRBV20-1; D is possibly TRBD2 (6 bases). Looked up from germline, CDR1 is DFQATT and CDR2 is SNEGSKA (reference sequence). The CDR3 spans 14 residues. V lost 6 bases and J 4 bases, leaving 19 bases between the germline ends. Here the CDR3 DNA reads TGCAGTGCCGAACCGGGAGAAGGAATATACGAGCAGTACTTC. Translation gives CSAEPGEGIYEQYF.

There are many counts of this clonotype. V and J are TRBV7-6 and TRBJ1-5; D gene ambiguous. The CDR3 loop spans 16 amino acids. Germline assignment: CDR1 SGHVS and CDR2 FNYEAQ. Trimming took 5 bases from V and 2 from J, leaving 16 bases between them. The CDR3 region is CASSPSAGSGNQPQHF. DNA for the CDR3: TGTGCCAGCAGCCCTTCGGCGGGGAGTGGCAATCAGCCCCAGCATTTT.

The genes are TRBV24-1 and TRBJ2-7; 12 positions agree with TRBD1. Germline V CDR1 and CDR2: KGHDR, SFDVKD. The CDR3 contains 15 residues. The trim removed 2 bases at V and 7 bases at J, leaving 5 bases unmatched. The CDR3 protein is CATSDSGQGAGEQYF. In nucleotides, the CDR3 is TGTGCCACCAGTGATTCGGGACAGGGGGCGGGGGAGCAGTACTTC.

The CDR3, as DNA: TGCGCCAGCAGCCAAGATGGGGACAGCTCCTATGGCTACACCTTC. This sequence encodes CASSQDGDSSYGYTF. The chain has TRBV4-3 and TRBJ1-2; 7 bases map to TRBD1. V shed 0 bases and J 4 bases; nucleotides not matched to a gene: 5. The CDR3 has 15 amino acids. Germline-derived CDR1 and CDR2 are LGHNA and YSLEER.

The chain couples TRBV19 to TRBJ2-1; 8 bases are a match to TRBD2. With 3 bases clipped from V and 7 bases from J, the junction kept 5 bases outside the gene matches. Per the germline V gene, CDR1 is LNHDA and CDR2 is SQIVND (reference sequence). This CDR3 spans 14 amino acids. DNA of the CDR3: TGTGCCAGTAGTATTGATAGCGGGGTGAATGAGCAGTTCTTC. Translating it yields CASSIDSGVNEQFF.

The CDR3 DNA is TGTGCCAGCAGCTTCGTGGGAGATACGCAGTATTTT. Residues: CASSFVGDTQYF. The chain carries TRBV7-6 and TRBJ2-3, with D hard to call. V was shortened by 3 bases and J by 5 bases, with 6 bases between the two germline ends. This CDR3 spans 12 amino acids. CDR1 is SGHVS and CDR2 is FNYEAQ in the germline V gene.

At least ten counts were recorded for this clonotype. CDR3 region: CASTLTGDTEAFF. The CDR3 DNA sequence: TGTGCCAGTACCTTAACAGGGGACACTGAAGCTTTCTTT. The genes are TRBV19 and TRBJ1-1; 7 bases are a match to TRBD1. Germline trimming cut 7 bases from V and 3 bases from J; bases unmatched to any gene: 5. The CDR3 spans 13 residues. The germline V gene has CDR1 LNHDA and CDR2 SQIVND (reference sequence).

In this sample, this clonotype turned up once. The rearrangement links TRBV29-1 to TRBJ1-3, with 7 positions matching TRBD1. CDR3 length: 13 amino acids. Germline V gives CDR1 SQVTM, CDR2 ANQGSEA. V dropped 6 bases and J dropped 4; count of bases not matched to a gene: 6. CDR3: CSVRDREGNTIYF. The CDR3 DNA is TGCAGCGTGCGAGACAGGGAGGGAAACACCATATATTTT.

The chain employs TRBV12-3 or TRBV12-4 and TRBJ1-1, with D uncertain. The CDR3 runs 13 residues. The germline V and J ends were trimmed by 3 bases and 10 bases, with 15 bases remaining between them. Here the CDR3 DNA reads TGTGCCAGCAGTTTCTCTTCCTTAGAAGGAGCTTTCTTT. It yields the protein CASSFSSLEGAFF.

This clonotype has at least ten counts. This rearrangement joins TRBV15 to TRBJ1-1; TRBD1 matches 7 bases. CDR1 and CDR2 (germline): LNHNV, YYDKDF (reference sequence). CDR3 size: 17 residues. Trimming took 3 bases from V and 3 from J; bases not matched to a gene: 13. For the CDR3, the DNA is TGTGCCACCAGCAGTTTTCGACAGGGTGGTTTGGACACTGAAGCTTTCTTT. The encoded protein is CATSSFRQGGLDTEAFF.

This clonotype was counted once. The chain has TRBV19 and TRBJ1-1, with 7 bases identical to TRBD1. With 6 bases clipped from V and 2 bases from J, the junction kept 12 bases outside the gene matches. Germline V gene lookup returns CDR1 LNHDA and CDR2 SQIVND (reference sequence). This CDR3 is built from 16 residues. CDR3 sequence (DNA): TGTGCCAGTAGCGCCCGGACAGGTCCGATTAACACTGAAGCTTTCTTT. Residues: CASSARTGPINTEAFF.

The V and J genes are TRBV7-6 and TRBJ2-7; 12 bases match TRBD1. The trim removed 4 bases at V and 3 bases at J, leaving 7 bases unmatched. The germline V gene encodes CDR1 SGHVS and CDR2 FNYEAQ. The CDR3 consists of 16 residues. The chain's CDR3 is CASSSGQGATSYEQYF. Here the CDR3 DNA reads TGTGCCAGCAGCTCGGGACAGGGGGCAACGAGCTACGAGCAGTACTTC. The full variable domain, completed using reference TRBV7-6 and TRBJ2-7, is GAGVSQSPRYKVTKRGQDVALRCDPISGHVSLYWYRQALGQGPEFLTYFNYEAQQDKSGLPNDRFSAERPEGSISTLTIQRTEQRDSAMYRCASSSGQGATSYEQYFGPGTRLTVT.

Of note for this clonotype: A read error may be the cause here, since a much bigger clone is one base away. CDR3 nucleotides: TGCAGCGTTGTTAAGGGGGCAAGCACCGGGCAGCACTTC. Protein sequence: CSVVKGASTGQHF. The chain joins TRBV29-1 to TRBJ2-7, with 7 bases lining up with TRBD1. This CDR3 comprises 13 residues. The germline V gene encodes CDR1 SQVTM and CDR2 ANQGSEA.

The chain uses TRBV6-1 and TRBJ2-1; the D is unclear. The CDR3 is 11 amino acids. Germline CDR1 reads MNHNS; CDR2 reads SASEGT. The V end was cut by 5 bases, the J end by 8 bases, with 7 bases between. DNA for the CDR3: TGTGCCAGCAGTATAATGGATGAGCAGTTCTTC. The encoded protein is CASSIMDEQFF.

This clonotype showed up many times. J is TRBJ2-7 and V is TRBV11-2; 7 nucleotides agree with TRBD2. The CDR3 is made up of 16 amino acids. Germline CDR1 and CDR2: SGHAT and FQNNGV. The J segment lost 2 bases and the V segment lost 4 bases, leaving 11 bases of the junction unmatched. The CDR3 loop reads CASSWGGGLTAYEQYF. CDR3 DNA sequence: TGTGCCAGCAGCTGGGGCGGGGGACTGACAGCCTACGAGCAGTACTTC.

This clonotype was seen only a few times. The rearrangement uses TRBV29-1 and TRBJ2-7, with 8 bases aligning to TRBD1. Germline CDR1 is SQVTM and CDR2 is ANQGSEA. The CDR3 length is 12 residues. Germline trimming cut 7 bases from V and 5 bases from J; bases unmatched to any gene: 7. CDR3 nucleotides: TGCAGCGCACGGACAGGGTGGGACGAGCAGTACTTC. This sequence encodes CSARTGWDEQYF.

This clonotype appeared a single time. The V and J genes are TRBV19 and TRBJ2-2; 8 nucleotides match TRBD1. This CDR3 spans 13 amino acids. V was clipped by 7 bases and J by 7 bases; unmatched bases: 5. From germline, CDR1 is LNHDA and CDR2 SQIVND (reference sequence). The CDR3 loop reads CASIGRGLGELFF. The CDR3 region has the DNA TGTGCCAGTATCGGCAGGGGGCTCGGGGAGCTGTTTTTT.